This T cell receptor (beta chain) was sequenced during a study of radiotherapy plus CTLA-4 blockade in lung cancer. Study-wide background: Disease control was seen in 31% of patients, objective responses in around 20%. General study findings and limits: There was expansion of tumor-derived TCR clones in blood after radiotherapy plus ipilimumab. The best predictor of response was reported to be early blood T cell clone dynamics, with interferon-beta.

CTLA-4 blockade using ipilimumab, together with focal radiation, was received by patients with chemo-refractory metastatic non-small-cell lung cancer. Turning to this clone: What it binds is not known.

Measured with immunoSEQ multiplex PCR; TCRdb has only the in-frame clones, and not every one. The sample carries 85,000 to 100,000 clones, around 90% recorded once. CDR1 and CDR2 from the germline V gene are LNHDA and SQIVND (reference sequence). The CDR3 length is 17 residues. V dropped 3 bases and J dropped 4; count of bases not matched to a gene: 12. The receptor comes from a human donor with non-small cell lung cancer that progressed on radiotherapy plus ipilimumab. This chain uses TRBV19 with TRBJ1-1, with 9 bases that match TRBD1. This sample comprised peripheral blood, obtained from a patient treated with radiotherapy plus ipilimumab. The CDR3 region has the DNA TGTGCCAGTAGTATTACGTCGGGGACAGGGCGGGGCACTGAAGCTTTCTTT. The encoded protein is CASSITSGTGRGTEAFF.